This T cell receptor (beta chain) was observed in a study of post-analysis software for immune sequencing data. Each TCR beta cDNA library carried unique molecular identifiers. There were roughly 0.95 to 11 million T cells, and 450,000 to 550,000 cDNA molecules came from them. TCRdb re-called the PCR reads with MiXCR, one entry per CDR3 protein. This repertoire shows around 500,000 distinct CDR3 sequences, around 34% found once; its top ten account for around 5.9%. V lost 5 bases, J lost 5 bases, and 9 bases stayed unmatched. The CDR3 has 13 residues. Per the germline V gene, CDR1 is DFQATT and CDR2 is SNEGSKA (reference sequence). Study-wide findings and caveats: Higher frequency in patients than in controls was seen for 5 or 6 TRBV segments, with TRBV5-6, TRBV5-1 and TRBV20-1 among them. Controls' normalized Chao1 diversity significantly exceeded that of multiple sclerosis patients.

This clonotype was seen once. Its antigen is as yet unknown. This rearrangement joins TRBV20-1 to TRBJ2-7; 7 bases match TRBD1. Sequencing was carried out using blood. The clonotype was recovered from a girl between 2 and 17 years old with multiple sclerosis. For the CDR3, the DNA is TGCAGTGCTCTTGACAGGGAAGTCCACGAGCAGTACTTC. The encoded protein is CSALDREVHEQYF.